Presented here are 19 T cell receptor beta chains from one specimen sequenced in a study of blood T cell repertoires in COVID-19. The method was immunoSEQ multiplex PCR; TCRdb's version includes in-frame clones alone and lacks a portion of them. The sample has 50,000 to 75,000 clones, about 78% seen once. Input material: peripheral blood. The receptor source for this set is a man older than 75 with active or convalescent COVID-19.

The chain carries TRBV9 and TRBJ1-1, with unresolved D. Germline CDR1 is SGDLS and CDR2 is YYNGEE. V was clipped by 2 bases and J by 0 bases, with 11 bases between them. The CDR3 is 15 amino acids. Here the CDR3 reads CASSVSQAMNTEAFF. CDR3 nucleotides: TGTGCCAGCAGCGTTTCTCAGGCCATGAACACTGAAGCTTTCTTT.

The CDR3 here is CSVVAGDHEQYF. CDR3 bases: TGCAGCGTTGTAGCGGGAGATCACGAGCAGTACTTC. This chain joins TRBV29-1 and TRBJ2-7, with 9 positions matching TRBD2. From germline, CDR1 is SQVTM and CDR2 ANQGSEA. There are 12 residues in the CDR3. With 4 bases clipped from V and 5 bases from J, the junction kept 3 bases outside the gene matches.

The gene calls are TRBV7-3 and TRBJ1-3; D remains unclear. This CDR3 region has 19 residues. In germline, CDR1 is SGHTA, CDR2 FQGTGA. With 5 bases removed from V and 1 base from J, the gap between germline ends came to 24 bases. The CDR3 here is CASSHMTNPAGPSGNTIYF. DNA for the CDR3: TGTGCCAGCAGCCACATGACCAACCCAGCAGGTCCTTCTGGAAACACCATATATTTT.

The V call is TRBV6-7, the J call TRBJ2-3; possibly TRBD2 for D (6 bases). TRBV6-7 carries the ORF label, with uncertain function. Trimming pared 10 bases from V and 2 bases from J, leaving 22 bases between. This CDR3 contains 16 residues. As DNA, the CDR3 is TGTGCCATCCAGCATATGGGGACGGGGGTCACAGATACGCAGTATTTT. It yields the protein CAIQHMGTGVTDTQYF.

The chain employs TRBV2 and TRBJ2-1, with 13 bases that match TRBD2. Germline CDR1 reads SNHLY; CDR2 reads FYNNEI. J was trimmed by 7 bases and V by 11 bases; bases with no gene match: 8. The CDR3 contains 14 residues. CDR3 sequence (DNA): TGTGCCGGTAGGACTAGCGGGAGTTGGAATGAGCAGTTCTTC. Translation: CAGRTSGSWNEQFF.

The chain recombines TRBV5-1 with TRBJ2-2; TRBD1 might be the D (6 bases). V lost 4 bases to trimming and J lost 3 bases, with 13 bases between them. CDR1 SGHRS and CDR2 YFSETQ come from the germline V gene. This CDR3 comprises 15 residues. CDR3 residues: CASSVDRTDTGELFF. Here the CDR3 DNA reads TGCGCCAGCAGCGTAGACAGGACAGACACCGGGGAGCTGTTTTTT.

This clone occurred a few times. This chain joins TRBV19 and TRBJ1-2; a weak D match, TRBD1 (6 bases). Trimming stripped 6 bases from V and 6 bases from J, with 14 bases between. The CDR3 is made up of 13 amino acids. Germline assignment: CDR1 LNHDA and CDR2 SQIVND (reference sequence). CDR3 region: CASRTRGKDGYTF. CDR3 in DNA: TGTGCCAGTAGGACCAGGGGAAAGGATGGCTACACCTTC.

V usage is TRBV7-9 and J usage is TRBJ2-1; 7 bases map to TRBD2. The junction had 11 bases not matched to a gene; V was cut back by 6 bases and J by 3 bases. The CDR3 spans 16 residues. Germline V gives CDR1 SEHNR, CDR2 FQNEAQ (reference sequence). The CDR3 DNA sequence: TGTGCCAGCAGTTCCCCCGTAGCGGGTGGCTACAATGAGCAGTTCTTC. Its translation: CASSSPVAGGYNEQFF.

V usage is TRBV18 and J usage is TRBJ1-2; D not certain. V lost 2 bases to trimming and J lost 5 bases, with 12 bases between them. Germline V lookup: CDR1 KGHSH, CDR2 LQKENI. CDR3 length: 14 amino acids. The CDR3 here is CASSPDSPEYGYTF. The CDR3 DNA reads as TGTGCCAGCTCACCAGACTCCCCGGAATATGGCTACACCTTC.

This clone was recorded at least ten times. V and J are TRBV14 and TRBJ1-5; D gene ambiguous. The CDR3 is 14 amino acids. V shed 6 bases and J shed 8 bases, with 17 bases lying between them. Germline V gene lookup returns CDR1 SGHDN and CDR2 FVKESK. The CDR3 bases are TGTGCCAGCAGACCCCGAGGGTCCAAGAAGCCCCAGCATTTT. The encoded protein is CASRPRGSKKPQHF.

Details on this clone: Other DNA sequences within the sample encode an identical CDR3. J is TRBJ1-5 and V is TRBV6-5; TRBD1 might be the D (6 bases). V was clipped by 6 bases and J by 1 base, with 7 bases between them. The CDR3 has 13 residues. CDR1 is MNHEY, CDR2 SVGAGI, per germline. CDR3 in amino acids: CASRGASNQPQHF. The DNA of the CDR3 is TGTGCCAGCAGGGGGGCAAGCAATCAGCCCCAGCATTTT.

DNA of the CDR3: TGTGCCAGCAGATACCGGACAGGGAAACACTACGAGCAGTACTTC. Its protein is CASRYRTGKHYEQYF. V and J are TRBV19 and TRBJ2-7; 8 bases fit TRBD1. CDR1 and CDR2 (germline): LNHDA, SQIVND (reference sequence). J lost 3 bases, V lost 9 bases, and 13 bases had no gene match. This CDR3 spans 15 amino acids.

This sequence joins TRBV18 and TRBJ1-2, with D unclear. This CDR3 contains 15 residues. The V end was cut by 2 bases, the J end by 2 bases, with 12 bases between. Germline assignment: CDR1 KGHSH and CDR2 LQKENI. The CDR3 sequence: CASSPVAGLNYGYTF. The CDR3 DNA sequence: TGTGCCAGCTCACCAGTGGCAGGACTAAACTATGGCTACACCTTC.

The chain links TRBV5-6 to TRBJ2-5; 7 bases are shared with TRBD2. The V gene end was trimmed by 1 base and the J gene end by 1 base; junction bases not matched to a gene: 1. This CDR3 has 14 residues. The germline CDR1 and CDR2 sequences are SGHDT and YYEEEE. The CDR3 sequence is CASSLWGGQETQYF. Written as DNA, the CDR3 is TGTGCCAGCAGCTTGTGGGGGGGCCAAGAGACCCAGTACTTC.

The chain carries TRBV27 and TRBJ2-4; the match to TRBD1 covers 8 bases. The germline V gene encodes CDR1 MNHEY and CDR2 SMNVEV (reference sequence). V was pared by 4 bases and J by 9 bases, with 5 bases of the junction left unmatched. The CDR3 is 13 amino acids. This CDR3 is CASSSGGAGIQYF. The CDR3 DNA sequence: TGTGCCAGCAGTTCAGGGGGCGCGGGCATTCAGTACTTC.

The J gene is TRBJ2-5, the V gene TRBV11-2; no definite D call. The CDR3 length is 12 residues. Germline lookup yields CDR1 SGHAT and CDR2 FQNNGV. The ends were cut back, 1 base at V and 2 bases at J, with 2 bases in the middle. CDR3 nucleotides: TGTGCCAGCAGCTTAGCACAAGAGACCCAGTACTTC. This gives the protein CASSLAQETQYF.

The chain uses TRBV5-5 and TRBJ2-1, with a weak D call TRBD2 (6 bases). From germline, CDR1 is SGHKS and CDR2 YYEKEE (reference sequence). V dropped 2 bases and J dropped 7 bases, with 13 bases sitting between them. The CDR3 consists of 14 residues. The CDR3 protein is CASSLGGQSNEQFF. In nucleotides, the CDR3 is TGTGCCAGCAGCTTAGGAGGGCAGAGTAATGAGCAGTTCTTC.

The gene calls are TRBV2 and TRBJ1-5; possibly TRBD1 for D (5 bases). V lost 8 bases, J lost 1 base, and 9 bases lay in between. CDR3 length equals 13 residues. Germline V CDR1 and CDR2: SNHLY, FYNNEI. The CDR3 DNA follows: TGTGCCAGCCACGGGGGGAGCAATCAGCCCCAGCATTTT. This translates into CASHGGSNQPQHF.

The rearrangement uses TRBV3-1 (or the pseudogene TRBV3-2) and TRBJ2-5; TRBD2 matches at 7 bases. Germline loops: CDR1 LGHDT, CDR2 YNNKEL (reference sequence). This CDR3 region has 16 residues. The V and J ends lost 1 base and 2 bases, in that order; junction bases with no gene match: 7. CDR3 sequence: CASSQASQRGQETQYF. CDR3 DNA sequence: TGTGCCAGCAGCCAAGCTAGCCAGCGGGGTCAAGAGACCCAGTACTTC.